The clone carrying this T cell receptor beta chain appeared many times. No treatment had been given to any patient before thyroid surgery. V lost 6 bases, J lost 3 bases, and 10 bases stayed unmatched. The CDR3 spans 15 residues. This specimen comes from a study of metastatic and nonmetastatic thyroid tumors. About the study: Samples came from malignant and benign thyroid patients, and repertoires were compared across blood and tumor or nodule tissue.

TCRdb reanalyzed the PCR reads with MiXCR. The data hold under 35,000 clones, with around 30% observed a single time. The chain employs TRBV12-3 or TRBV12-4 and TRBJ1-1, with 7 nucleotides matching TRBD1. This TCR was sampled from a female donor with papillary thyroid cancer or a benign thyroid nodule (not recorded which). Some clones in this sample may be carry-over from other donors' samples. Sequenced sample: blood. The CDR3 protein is CASSSRQGLYTEAFF. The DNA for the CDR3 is TGTGCCAGCAGCTCCCGACAGGGACTTTACACTGAAGCTTTCTTT.